The 30 T cell receptor beta chains given below trace back to one sample, sequenced in a study of T cell responses to AZD1222 COVID-19 vaccine. Here immunoSEQ multiplex PCR was the method, and the copy in TCRdb shows in-frame clones only, minus some. The sample yields about 120,000 clones, about 89% seen once. The specimen was peripheral blood, collected on day 0 of MenACWY control vaccination. These receptors were collected from an adult in good health.

DNA for the CDR3: TGTGCCAGCAGCTTGTTACAGGGACTTGACGCTTTCTTT. As protein: CASSLLQGLDAFF. The V call is TRBV5-4, the J call TRBJ1-1; possibly TRBD1 for D (6 bases). CDR3 length: 13 residues. Trimming pared 1 base from V and 11 bases from J, leaving 15 bases between. Germline-derived CDR1 and CDR2 are SGHNT and YYREEE (reference sequence).

The genes are TRBV12-5 and TRBJ1-2; D gene ambiguous. Germline CDR1 reads LGHNT; CDR2 reads FRNRAP. This CDR3 region has 14 residues. V dropped 7 bases and J dropped 4 bases, with 16 bases sitting between them. The chain's CDR3 is CASAAGPGGYGYTF. Written as DNA, the CDR3 is TGTGCTAGTGCCGCCGGACCCGGCGGCTATGGCTACACCTTC.

The genes are TRBV11-3 and TRBJ1-1; D gene unclear. The length of the CDR3 is 13 residues. Germline CDR1 SGHNT, CDR2 YENEEA. The germline V and J ends were trimmed by 2 bases and 0 bases, with 4 bases remaining between them. Here the CDR3 DNA reads TGTGCCAGCAGCTTAAGAGTGAACACTGAAGCTTTCTTT. Amino acid sequence: CASSLRVNTEAFF.

The chain couples TRBV18 to TRBJ1-2; D is ambiguous. Germline CDR1 KGHSH, CDR2 LQKENI. Trimming removed 3 bases from V and 2 bases from J, with 13 bases in between. The CDR3 is 15 amino acids. The DNA for the CDR3 is TGTGCCAGCTCACCTTCCGTCTCCAGGAACTATGGCTACACCTTC. Protein: CASSPSVSRNYGYTF.

This chain joins TRBV5-6 and TRBJ1-4; D may be TRBD1 (6 bases). The CDR3 is made up of 15 amino acids. Per the germline V gene, CDR1 is SGHDT and CDR2 is YYEEEE. Trimming shortened V by 2 bases and J by 4 bases, and 12 bases separated the two germline ends. This CDR3 is CASSFRGAFNEKLFF. The CDR3 DNA reads TGTGCCAGCAGCTTCCGGGGGGCCTTTAATGAAAAACTGTTTTTT.

CDR3 region: CAISEGVGRSIDGYTF. The CDR3 nucleotides read TGTGCCATCAGTGAGGGTGTCGGCCGATCTATAGATGGCTACACCTTC. This chain connects TRBV10-3 to TRBJ1-2; D remains unclear. This CDR3 contains 16 residues. Trimming stripped 2 bases from V and 6 bases from J, with 19 bases between. Germline V lookup: CDR1 ENHRY, CDR2 SYGVKD.

The rearrangement links TRBV10-3 to TRBJ1-2; D not resolved. V lost 1 base to trimming and J lost 7 bases, with 10 bases between them. This CDR3 region has 13 residues. Germline CDR1 reads ENHRY; CDR2 reads SYGVKD. This CDR3 is CAISEYQMGGYTF. DNA for the CDR3: TGTGCCATCAGTGAGTACCAGATGGGTGGCTACACCTTC.

The chain links TRBV9 to TRBJ1-2; D may be TRBD1 (5 bases). V shed 0 bases and J shed 5 bases, with 14 bases lying between them. The CDR3 loop spans 15 amino acids. Germline assignment: CDR1 SGDLS and CDR2 YYNGEE. The DNA for the CDR3 is TGTGCCAGCAGCGTAGCCAGGGACGGCTCGTATGGCTACACCTTC. The encoded protein is CASSVARDGSYGYTF.

The chain has TRBV5-1 and TRBJ1-4, with D uncertain. The length of the CDR3 is 13 residues. The V end was cut by 1 base, the J end by 8 bases, with 9 bases between. Germline loops: CDR1 SGHRS, CDR2 YFSETQ. CDR3 nucleotides: TGCGCCAGCAGCTTGACGGTAGGAGAAAAACTGTTTTTT. As protein: CASSLTVGEKLFF.

The sample holds one count of this clone. The V and J genes are TRBV4-3 and TRBJ2-2; 13 nucleotides agree with TRBD2. The CDR3 runs to 17 residues. The trim removed 1 base at V and 3 bases at J, leaving 2 bases unmatched. From germline, CDR1 is LGHNA and CDR2 YSLEER. Written as DNA, the CDR3 is TGCGCCAGCAGCCAAGGGACTAGCGGGAGAGACACCGGGGAGCTGTTTTTT. It encodes CASSQGTSGRDTGELFF.

The chain couples TRBV3-1 (or the pseudogene TRBV3-2) to TRBJ1-5; 8 bases align to TRBD1. The ends lost 0 bases at V and 6 bases at J; junction bases unmatched: 7. CDR1 and CDR2 (germline): LGHDT, YNNKEL (reference sequence). This CDR3 region has 16 residues. This CDR3 reads CASSQDRTGLSQPQHF. The CDR3 DNA reads TGTGCCAGCAGCCAAGATCGGACAGGGCTCAGTCAGCCCCAGCATTTT.

The V gene is TRBV5-1, the J gene TRBJ2-3, with D unresolved. The CDR3 runs to 14 residues. V was pared by 0 bases and J by 2 bases, with 7 bases between. In germline, CDR1 is SGHRS, CDR2 YFSETQ. CDR3 nucleotides: TGCGCCAGCAGCTTGGGGTTCACCACAGATACGCAGTATTTT. It is translated as CASSLGFTTDTQYF. Complete variable domain (other parts from reference TRBV5-1 and TRBJ2-3): KAGVTQTPRYLIKTRGQQVTLSCSPISGHRSVSWYQQTPGQGLQFLFEYFSETQRNKGNFPGRFSGRQFSNSRSEMNVSTLELGDSALYLCASSLGFTTDTQYFGPGTRLTVL.

The CDR3 bases are TGTGCCTGGAGTGTATACTCCTACGAGCAGTACTTC. It is translated as CAWSVYSYEQYF. The J gene is TRBJ2-7, the V gene TRBV30; D is unclear. With 0 bases removed from V and 0 bases from J, the gap between germline ends came to 3 bases. The germline CDR1 and CDR2 sequences are GTSNPN and SVGIG (reference sequence). The length of the CDR3 is 12 residues.

The V gene is TRBV7-3, the J gene TRBJ2-2; 8 bases fit TRBD1. This CDR3 is built from 15 residues. V was pared by 4 bases and J by 1 base, with 2 bases of the junction left unmatched. CDR1 SGHTA and CDR2 FQGTGA come from the germline V gene. CDR3 amino acids: CASSSGTGNTGELFF. The DNA of the CDR3 is TGTGCCAGCAGCTCCGGGACAGGGAACACCGGGGAGCTGTTTTTT. The whole variable domain, filled in from reference TRBV7-3 and TRBJ2-2, reads GAGVSQTPSNKVTEKGKYVELRCDPISGHTALYWYRQSLGQGPEFLIYFQGTGAADDSGLPNDRFFAVRPEGSVSTLKIQRTERGDSAVYLCASSSGTGNTGELFFGEGSRLTVL.

The chain combines TRBV6-5 with TRBJ1-4; D remains unclear. Germline V lookup: CDR1 MNHEY, CDR2 SVGAGI. V lost 2 bases, J lost 1 base, and 8 bases lay in between. The CDR3 contains 15 residues. DNA of the CDR3: TGTGCCAGCAGTTACGGTTGGGGAACTAATGAAAAACTGTTTTTT. Translation: CASSYGWGTNEKLFF.

The chain combines TRBV6-5 with TRBJ2-7, with D maybe TRBD2 (6 bases). Trimming left V 7 bases short and J 2 bases short, with 18 bases between. This CDR3 is built from 15 residues. The germline CDR1 and CDR2 sequences are MNHEY and SVGAGI. As DNA, the CDR3 is TGTGCCAGCACCACAAGCGGCGGGGATCCCTACGAGCAGTACTTC. Its translation: CASTTSGGDPYEQYF.

Only one count was recorded for this clone. The chain combines TRBV19 with TRBJ1-1; D not certain. The CDR3 loop spans 13 amino acids. Deletions cut 6 bases from V and 4 bases from J, with 12 bases between. CDR1 and CDR2 from the germline V gene are LNHDA and SQIVND (reference sequence). The chain's CDR3 is CASRRALGTEAFF. CDR3 sequence (DNA): TGTGCCAGTAGGCGGGCACTGGGCACTGAAGCTTTCTTT.

The rearrangement uses TRBV27 and TRBJ2-1, with 12 nucleotides matching TRBD2. V dropped 5 bases and J dropped 6; count of bases not matched to a gene: 5. CDR1 and CDR2 (germline): MNHEY, SMNVEV (reference sequence). This CDR3 comprises 15 residues. For the CDR3, the DNA is TGTGCCAGCAGTACCCCTAGCGGGAGGGGCAATGAGCAGTTCTTC. As protein: CASSTPSGRGNEQFF.

The genes are TRBV6-4 and TRBJ2-3, with no clear D. CDR3 length: 15 amino acids. The V end was cut by 6 bases, the J end by 3 bases, with 16 bases between. CDR1 and CDR2 from the germline V gene are MRHNA and SNTAGT. CDR3: CASSAEALATDTQYF. CDR3 DNA sequence: TGTGCCAGCAGCGCCGAGGCCTTAGCAACAGATACGCAGTATTTT.

This chain joins TRBV30 and TRBJ2-3; D not resolved. V lost 3 bases to trimming and J lost 5 bases, with 6 bases between them. Germline V gene data show CDR1 as GTSNPN and CDR2 as SVGIG (reference sequence). This CDR3 region has 11 residues. CDR3 protein: CAWRIGDTQYF. The CDR3, as DNA: TGTGCCTGGAGGATAGGAGATACGCAGTATTTT.

The rearrangement links TRBV5-4 to TRBJ1-4; D is possibly TRBD1 (6 bases). The length of the CDR3 is 16 residues. Germline V CDR1 and CDR2: SGHNT, YYREEE (reference sequence). Trimming cost V 4 bases and J 0 bases, with 13 bases left between them. The CDR3: CASSGGQPATNEKLFF. The CDR3 region has the DNA TGTGCCAGCAGCGGGGGACAACCGGCAACTAATGAAAAACTGTTTTTT.

The rearrangement joins TRBV19 to TRBJ2-7; 8 nucleotides line up with TRBD1. The CDR3 totals 14 residues. V trimming: 1 base; J trimming: 4 bases; junction bases outside the gene matches: 3. CDR1 and CDR2 (germline): LNHDA, SQIVND (reference sequence). The CDR3 region is CASSIVDRGYEQYF. The CDR3 DNA is TGTGCCAGTAGTATAGTTGACAGGGGATACGAGCAGTACTTC.

The V and J genes are TRBV11-2 and TRBJ2-1; D gene uncertain. Trimming pared 5 bases from V and 1 base from J, leaving 12 bases between. The CDR3 extends over 15 amino acids. CDR1 SGHAT and CDR2 FQNNGV come from the germline V gene. In DNA form, the CDR3 reads TGTGCCAGCAGCCCCCCCGGTGGATCCTACAATGAGCAGTTCTTC. Protein product: CASSPPGGSYNEQFF.

This clone was counted once. The DNA for the CDR3 is TGTGCCAGCAGTTTGCGTAGCAATCAGCCCCAGCATTTT. It specifies CASSLRSNQPQHF. V gene TRBV12-3 or TRBV12-4 combines with J gene TRBJ1-5; no clear D gene. V was clipped by 3 bases and J by 0 bases, with 3 bases between them. The length of the CDR3 is 13 residues.

The V and J genes are TRBV12-3 or TRBV12-4 and TRBJ1-1, with D possibly being TRBD1 (5 bases). The CDR3 has 12 residues. V dropped 3 bases and J dropped 9 bases, with 11 bases sitting between them. The CDR3 sequence is CASSFSQGQAFF. The CDR3 DNA reads TGTGCCAGCAGTTTTTCCCAGGGCCAAGCTTTCTTT.

This chain uses TRBV27 with TRBJ2-7, with 9 bases fitting TRBD2. V lost 6 bases, J lost 4 bases, and 10 bases stayed unmatched. CDR3 length equals 15 residues. The germline gives CDR1 MNHEY, CDR2 SMNVEV (reference sequence). The CDR3 here is CASRLVGAGGYEQYF. CDR3 sequence (DNA): TGTGCCAGCAGGCTGGTAGGGGCGGGAGGGTACGAGCAGTACTTC.

The J gene is TRBJ2-3, the V gene TRBV6-4, with 8 bases fitting TRBD2. The CDR3 has 15 residues. The V and J ends lost 6 bases and 1 base, in that order; junction bases with no gene match: 6. Germline assignment: CDR1 MRHNA and CDR2 SNTAGT. CDR3 coding DNA: TGTGCCAGCAGCGCACTAGCGGAGGGCACAGATACGCAGTATTTT. It specifies CASSALAEGTDTQYF.

The chain has TRBV5-1 and TRBJ2-3; the match to TRBD1 covers 12 bases. V lost 2 bases, J lost 8 bases, and 9 bases stayed unmatched. Per germline, CDR1 SGHRS and CDR2 YFSETQ. This CDR3 has 16 amino acids. CDR3 bases: TGCGCCAGCAGCTTCTCGGGACAGGGGGCAATGAGTACGCAGTATTTT. It encodes CASSFSGQGAMSTQYF. Full variable domain (remainder filled in from reference TRBV5-1 and TRBJ2-3): KAGVTQTPRYLIKTRGQQVTLSCSPISGHRSVSWYQQTPGQGLQFLFEYFSETQRNKGNFPGRFSGRQFSNSRSEMNVSTLELGDSALYLCASSFSGQGAMSTQYFGPGTRLTVL.

Concerning this clone: The identical CDR3 is also encoded by other nucleotide sequences in the sample. The chain is built from TRBV5-1 and TRBJ1-3, with D hard to call. The germline CDR1 and CDR2 sequences are SGHRS and YFSETQ. CDR3 size: 15 residues. V lost 0 bases and J 1 base, leaving 8 bases between the germline ends. The CDR3 is CASSLVGGSGNTIYF. The CDR3 coding sequence is TGCGCCAGCAGCTTGGTAGGCGGGTCTGGAAACACCATATATTTT.

This chain links TRBV7-6 with TRBJ2-7; 12 positions agree with TRBD2. The CDR3 covers 16 residues. Looked up from germline, CDR1 is SGHVS and CDR2 is FNYEAQ. With 1 base clipped from V and 5 bases from J, the junction kept 6 bases outside the gene matches. CDR3 residues: CASSLGLAGEMNEQYF. The CDR3 nucleotides read TGTGCCAGCAGCTTAGGACTAGCGGGAGAAATGAACGAGCAGTACTTC.